The 14 T cell receptor beta chains listed next were all sequenced from one sample in a study of CD8+ T cells in alopecia areata. The treatment: oral pan-JAK inhibitor, 5-10 mg twice daily. Extracted from the samples, RNA was reverse transcribed into cDNA to serve as the sequencing template. TCRdb's copy holds only in-frame clones and misses some; the assay was immunoSEQ multiplex PCR. The sample consists of some 110,000 clones, 58% of them appearing once. The sample in question was CD8+ T cells sorted from blood, obtained at week 4, from a patient treated with tofacitinib. These receptors all come from a human donor with alopecia areata.

This clone is termed medium-sized (0.01 to 0.1%). The DNA for the CDR3 is TGTGCCAGCACCATTAAGGGGTTCACCTACAATGAGCAGTTCTTC. This sequence encodes CASTIKGFTYNEQFF. The chain links TRBV7-2 to TRBJ2-1, with a weak D call TRBD1 (5 bases). The ends were cut back, 7 bases at V and 2 bases at J, with 15 bases in the middle. The length of the CDR3 is 15 residues. CDR1 is SGHTA, CDR2 FQGNSA, per germline.

V gene TRBV29-1 combines with J gene TRBJ1-2; 8 nucleotides line up with TRBD1. CDR1 is SQVTM and CDR2 is ANQGSEA in the germline V gene. There are 14 residues in the CDR3. Unmatched junction bases numbered 5, after V lost 2 bases and J lost 3 bases. The CDR3 sequence: CSVEQPDRDYGYTF. CDR3 in DNA: TGCAGCGTTGAACAACCGGACAGGGACTATGGCTACACCTTC.

The CDR3 region is CASSRTTGWEGYTF. CDR3 nucleotides: TGCGCCAGCAGCCGAACGACAGGGTGGGAGGGCTACACCTTC. This chain uses TRBV4-1 with TRBJ1-2, with TRBD1 matching over 7 bases. Trimming removed 4 bases from V and 8 bases from J; junction bases left unmatched: 10. The CDR3 totals 14 residues. Germline V gene data show CDR1 as MGHRA and CDR2 as YSYEKL.

V and J are TRBV5-6 and TRBJ2-3; either TRBD1 or TRBD2 may supply D (5 bases each). The CDR3 spans 15 residues. Germline V gene sequence: CDR1 SGHDT, CDR2 YYEEEE. V was clipped by 0 bases and J by 3 bases, with 11 bases between them. The CDR3 is CASSLAGGRTDTQYF. CDR3 DNA: TGTGCCAGCAGCTTGGCTGGGGGAAGGACAGATACGCAGTATTTT.

The chain links TRBV6-1 to TRBJ2-1; tentatively, D is TRBD2 (5 bases). V dropped 10 bases and J dropped 2 bases, with 18 bases sitting between them. This CDR3 has 15 residues. Germline CDR1 reads MNHNS; CDR2 reads SASEGT. The CDR3 loop reads CATAKRDSTYNEQFF. In DNA, the CDR3 is TGTGCCACCGCCAAGAGGGATAGTACCTACAATGAGCAGTTCTTC.

The gene calls are TRBV27 and TRBJ1-1, with no clear D. The CDR3 is 13 residues long. Germline CDR1 is MNHEY and CDR2 is SMNVEV (reference sequence). The ends were cut back, 6 bases at V and 2 bases at J, with 10 bases in the middle. The CDR3 DNA follows: TGTGCCAGCAGGACGGGATATAACACTGAAGCTTTCTTT. This translates into CASRTGYNTEAFF.

Written as DNA, the CDR3 is TGCAGCGCCTTGCCGGGGACAGGGGTGAACACTGAAGCTTTCTTT. This encodes CSALPGTGVNTEAFF. V usage is TRBV29-1 and J usage is TRBJ1-1; TRBD1 agrees at 10 bases. Unmatched junction bases numbered 8, after V lost 7 bases and J lost 0 bases. This CDR3 has 15 amino acids. Germline V lookup: CDR1 SQVTM, CDR2 ANQGSEA.

The J gene is TRBJ1-2, the V gene TRBV30; 7 nucleotides line up with TRBD1. V trimming: 3 bases; J trimming: 4 bases; junction bases outside the gene matches: 8. Germline V CDR1 and CDR2: GTSNPN, SVGIG (reference sequence). This CDR3 is 14 amino acids long. The CDR3 bases are TGTGCCTGGAGCTCCGGGACAGAAGTCTATGGCTACACCTTC. Translated: CAWSSGTEVYGYTF.

This clone was detected only a few times. The V call is TRBV10-3, the J call TRBJ2-1; no definite D call. This CDR3 spans 13 amino acids. Trimming pared 1 base from V and 5 bases from J, leaving 6 bases between. From germline, CDR1 is ENHRY and CDR2 SYGVKD. For the CDR3, the DNA is TGTGCCATCAGTGAGTTACTAAACAATGAGCAGTTCTTC. This sequence encodes CAISELLNNEQFF.

Only a few counts were recorded for this clone. This chain uses TRBV11-2 with TRBJ2-1, with D perhaps TRBD2 (6 bases). The CDR3 loop spans 12 amino acids. Germline CDR1 reads SGHAT; CDR2 reads FQNNGV. Trimming pared 0 bases from V and 15 bases from J, leaving 12 bases between. The CDR3 loop reads CASSLDAGPPFF. The CDR3 nucleotides are TGTGCCAGCAGCTTAGATGCGGGGCCCCCGTTCTTC.

CDR3 sequence: CASSDLGIVSLYEQYF. The CDR3 DNA sequence: TGCGCCAGCAGCGACCTCGGGATCGTCTCCCTTTACGAGCAGTACTTC. The chain carries TRBV4-1 and TRBJ2-7; TRBD2 might be the D (5 bases). The CDR3 runs to 16 residues. V lost 5 bases, J lost 4 bases, and 21 bases lay in between. Germline lookup yields CDR1 MGHRA and CDR2 YSYEKL.

The rearrangement joins TRBV29-1 to TRBJ2-1; the match to TRBD2 covers 9 bases. After removal of 6 bases from V and 5 bases from J, the junction contained 8 bases not matched to a gene. The germline V gene has CDR1 SQVTM and CDR2 ANQGSEA. This CDR3 has 14 amino acids. The CDR3 protein is CSVASGGLNNEQFF. The CDR3 nucleotides read TGCAGCGTGGCGAGCGGGGGGCTTAACAATGAGCAGTTCTTC.

The chain couples TRBV7-9 to TRBJ2-3; D gene uncertain. Trimming took 8 bases from V and 10 from J, leaving 16 bases between them. This CDR3 is 12 amino acids long. Germline CDR1 is SEHNR and CDR2 is FQNEAQ (reference sequence). The CDR3 reads CASAGDSLAQYF. The CDR3 bases are TGTGCCAGCGCTGGGGATAGCTTGGCGCAGTATTTT.

Remarks on this clone: Its ends do not fully match the called genes, so a read error is possible. The J gene is TRBJ2-5, the V gene TRBV29-1, with TRBD1 matching 8 bases. The CDR3 totals 11 residues. The germline V gene has CDR1 SQVTM and CDR2 ANQGSEA. The CDR3 region is CTGGPQETQYF. The CDR3 nucleotides read TGTACAGGGGGGCCCCAAGAGACCCAGTACTTC.